This TCR beta chain was documented in a study of breast tumors, draining lymph nodes, adjacent tissues. Many counts were recorded for this clonotype. Its antigen is not known. Study findings and constraints: That most tumor T cells come from lymph nodes remained unproven.

V lost 4 bases to trimming and J lost 1 base; unmatched junction nucleotides: 5. This CDR3 comprises 15 residues. Looked up from germline, CDR1 is DFQATT and CDR2 is SNEGSKA (reference sequence). Breast cancer patients provided tissue from their axillary draining lymph nodes. TCRdb recomputed calls from the multiplex PCR reads with MiXCR, one row per CDR3 protein. Here the sample spans around 190,000 distinct CDR3 sequences, around a third being singletons. This chain connects TRBV20-1 to TRBJ2-7, with 12 bases that match TRBD2. The specimen was axillary lymph node tissue. This receptor was taken from a female donor with breast cancer. Some clones in this sample may be carry-over from other donors' samples. The CDR3 spells CSANRLAGVSYEQYF. The CDR3 DNA sequence: TGCAGTGCTAATCGACTAGCGGGAGTATCCTACGAGCAGTACTTC.